This T cell receptor (beta chain) was recorded in a study of cytotoxic CD8 clonotypes in ibrutinib-treated CLL. Study at large: Response sampling took place at median approximately eleven months of treatment, range 6 to 36.

Measured with immunoSEQ multiplex PCR; TCRdb has only the in-frame clones, and not every one. This sample has 150,000 to 250,000 clones, with approximately 68% found just once. The V end lost 3 bases, the J end lost 2 bases, and 5 bases lay between the germline ends. Per the germline V gene, CDR1 is MDHEN and CDR2 is SYDVKM. CDR3 length: 12 amino acids. For this clone: Its antigen is still unknown.

Study results and caveats: The clonality went up when patients responded to ibrutinib and dropped back toward baseline at progression. With treatment, public clonotypes, which were uncommon, either contracted or remained stable. Timing of sampling differed between sustained-remission and progressing patients.

The sequence came from a human donor with chronic lymphocytic leukemia. The sample in question was PBMCs, obtained after 24 months of ibrutinib treatment. V gene TRBV28 combines with J gene TRBJ2-7; D remains unclear. CDR3 DNA sequence: TGTGCCAGCAGTTTCCAAACCTACGAGCAGTACTTC. It yields the protein CASSFQTYEQYF.